This T cell receptor beta chain was documented in a study of vaccination effects on CD4 cells after COVID-19. As for the study in general: A couple of convalescent patients were sampled 16 days and one week before vaccination.

Method: immunoSEQ multiplex PCR; TCRdb's copy keeps in-frame clones and lacks some. The sample contains 70,000 or so clones, more than 65% of which appear only once. ViraFEST assay sequencing came after antigen-specific CD4+ T cells were expanded with viral peptide pools. A roughly 10-day culture period preceded the isolation of CD4+ T cells. Between March and December 2020, the person had a SARS-CoV-2 infection that PCR confirmed. Cultures used 1.5 million to 2 million PBMC per well, approximately 9.7 IU/ml IL-2 and 10 ug/ml peptides. Notes on this clone: The antigen remains undetermined.

The sequence derives from a human donor who had a prior SARS-CoV-2 infection. Specimen: CD4+ T cells from PBMCs cultured with HIV peptides, collected before COVID-19 vaccination. Subset defined: HIV-1 Nef peptide pool negative control/reference culture.

CDR3: CASSYGLNNEQFF. In DNA form, the CDR3 reads TGTGCCAGCAGTTACGGACTGAATAATGAGCAGTTCTTC. The chain is built from TRBV6-4 and TRBJ2-1, with D maybe TRBD2 (5 bases). Trimming left V 5 bases short and J 7 bases short, with 12 bases between. The CDR3 has 13 amino acids. From germline, CDR1 is MRHNA and CDR2 SNTAGT.